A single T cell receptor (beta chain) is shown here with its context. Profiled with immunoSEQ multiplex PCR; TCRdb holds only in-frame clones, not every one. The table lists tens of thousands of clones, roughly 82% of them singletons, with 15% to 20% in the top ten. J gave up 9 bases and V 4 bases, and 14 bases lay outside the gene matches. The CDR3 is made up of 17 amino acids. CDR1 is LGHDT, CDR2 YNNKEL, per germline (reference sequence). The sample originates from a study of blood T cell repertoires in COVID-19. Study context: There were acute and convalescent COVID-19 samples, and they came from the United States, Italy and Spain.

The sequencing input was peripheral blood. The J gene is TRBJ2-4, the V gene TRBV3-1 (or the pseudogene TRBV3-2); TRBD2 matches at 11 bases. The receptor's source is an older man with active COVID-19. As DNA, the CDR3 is TGTGCCAGCAGCCCGCCACTAGCGGGAGTCTTCGGGGGCATTCAGTACTTC. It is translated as CASSPPLAGVFGGIQYF.